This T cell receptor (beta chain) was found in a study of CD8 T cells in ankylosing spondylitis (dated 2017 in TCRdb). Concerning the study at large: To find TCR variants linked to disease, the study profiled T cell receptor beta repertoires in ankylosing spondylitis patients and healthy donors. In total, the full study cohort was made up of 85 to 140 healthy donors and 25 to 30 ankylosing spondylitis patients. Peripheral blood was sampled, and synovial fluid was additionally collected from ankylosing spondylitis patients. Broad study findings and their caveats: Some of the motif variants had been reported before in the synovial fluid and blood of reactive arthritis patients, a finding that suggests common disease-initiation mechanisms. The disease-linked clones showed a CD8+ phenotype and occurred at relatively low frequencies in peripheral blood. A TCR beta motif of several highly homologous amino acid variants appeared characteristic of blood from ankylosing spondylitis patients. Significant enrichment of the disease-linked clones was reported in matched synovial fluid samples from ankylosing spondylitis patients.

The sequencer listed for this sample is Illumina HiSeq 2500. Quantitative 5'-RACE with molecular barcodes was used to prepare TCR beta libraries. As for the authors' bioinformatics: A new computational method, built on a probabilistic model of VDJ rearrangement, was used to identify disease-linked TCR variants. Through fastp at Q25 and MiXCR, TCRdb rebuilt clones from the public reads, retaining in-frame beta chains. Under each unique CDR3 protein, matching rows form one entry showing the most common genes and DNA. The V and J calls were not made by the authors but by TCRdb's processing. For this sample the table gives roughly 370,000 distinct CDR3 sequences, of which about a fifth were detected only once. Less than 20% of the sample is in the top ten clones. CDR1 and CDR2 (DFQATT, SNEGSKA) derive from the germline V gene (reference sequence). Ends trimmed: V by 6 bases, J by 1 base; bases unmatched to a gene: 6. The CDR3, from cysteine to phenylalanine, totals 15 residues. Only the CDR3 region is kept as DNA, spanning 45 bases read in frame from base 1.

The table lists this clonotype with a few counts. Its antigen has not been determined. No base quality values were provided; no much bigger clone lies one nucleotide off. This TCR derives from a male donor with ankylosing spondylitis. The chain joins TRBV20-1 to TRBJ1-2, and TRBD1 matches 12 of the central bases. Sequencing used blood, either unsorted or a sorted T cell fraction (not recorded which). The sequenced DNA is TGCAGTGCGGAGGGACAGGGGGCTGTTAACTATGGCTACACCTTC. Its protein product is CSAEGQGAVNYGYTF.